This T cell receptor (beta chain) was captured in a study of regulatory T cells in long-lasting Graves disease. Researchers made TCR beta libraries by using iRepertoire HTBI primers and running Arm-PCR on CDR3 regions. TCRdb reanalysed the multiplex PCR reads using MiXCR and keeps one entry per CDR3 protein. The sample carries about 560,000 distinct CDR3 sequences, 15% to 20% recorded once. The time point: newly diagnosed GD, antithyroid drugs for less than 3 months. The TCR library was prepared using RNA isolated from PBMCs. The same sample was also studied in work on T cells in Graves' hyperthyroidism and ophthalmopathy. That report notes: Uncontrolled infection, other autoimmune disease, pregnancy or lactation disqualified patients from enrolment. Primed by the HTBI set, a first-round RT-PCR was run on the TCR CDR3.

The origin of this receptor is a man younger than 35 with Graves disease. The sequenced sample was peripheral blood mononuclear cells (PBMCs), obtained at new diagnosis, from a patient treated with antithyroid drugs.

Here the CDR3 reads CASSEGIADGNEQFF. The CDR3 DNA is TGCGCCAGCAGTGAGGGGATAGCGGATGGGAATGAGCAGTTCTTC. The J gene is TRBJ2-1, the V gene TRBV10-2, with a weak D call TRBD2 (6 bases). Per germline, CDR1 WSHSY and CDR2 SAAADI. CDR3 size: 15 residues. Trimming stripped 2 bases from V and 7 bases from J, with 15 bases between.